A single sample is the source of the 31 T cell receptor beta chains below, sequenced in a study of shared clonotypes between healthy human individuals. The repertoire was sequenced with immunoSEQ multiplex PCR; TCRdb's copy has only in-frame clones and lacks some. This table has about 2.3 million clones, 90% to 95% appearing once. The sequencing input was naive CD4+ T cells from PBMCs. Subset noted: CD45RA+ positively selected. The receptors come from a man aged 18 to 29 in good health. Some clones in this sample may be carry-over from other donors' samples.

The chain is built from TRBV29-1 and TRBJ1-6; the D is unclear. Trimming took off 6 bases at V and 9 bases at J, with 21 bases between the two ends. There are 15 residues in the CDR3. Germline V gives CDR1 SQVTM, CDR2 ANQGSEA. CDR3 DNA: TGCAGCGTGCCGGCCCTCAAAGAGGCAAGTTCACCCCTCCACTTT. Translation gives CSVPALKEASSPLHF.

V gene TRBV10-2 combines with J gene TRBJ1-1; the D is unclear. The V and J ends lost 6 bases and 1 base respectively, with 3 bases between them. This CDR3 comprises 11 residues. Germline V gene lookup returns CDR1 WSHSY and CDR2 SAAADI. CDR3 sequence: CASRGNTEAFF. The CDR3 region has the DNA TGCGCCAGCAGGGGGAACACTGAAGCTTTCTTT.

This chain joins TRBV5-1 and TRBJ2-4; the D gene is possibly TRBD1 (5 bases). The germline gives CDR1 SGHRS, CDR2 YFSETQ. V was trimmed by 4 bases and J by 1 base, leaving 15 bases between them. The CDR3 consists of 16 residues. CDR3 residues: CASSAGHVNAKNIQYF. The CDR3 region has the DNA TGCGCCAGCAGCGCCGGACACGTTAATGCCAAAAACATTCAGTACTTC.

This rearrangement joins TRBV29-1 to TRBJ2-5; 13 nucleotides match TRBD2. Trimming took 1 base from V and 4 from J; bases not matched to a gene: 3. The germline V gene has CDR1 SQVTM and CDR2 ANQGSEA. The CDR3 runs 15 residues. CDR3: CSVEGTSGSGETQYF. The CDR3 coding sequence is TGCAGCGTTGAAGGGACTAGCGGGAGTGGAGAGACCCAGTACTTC.

The CDR3 reads CASSDSPGGVTAFF. The CDR3 region has the DNA TGTGCCAGCAGTGACTCACCGGGGGGGGTTACGGCTTTCTTT. This rearrangement joins TRBV6-4 to TRBJ1-1, with D possibly matching TRBD1 (5 bases). CDR1 and CDR2 (germline): MRHNA, SNTAGT. The CDR3 has 14 residues. With 0 bases removed from V and 11 bases from J, the gap between germline ends came to 16 bases.

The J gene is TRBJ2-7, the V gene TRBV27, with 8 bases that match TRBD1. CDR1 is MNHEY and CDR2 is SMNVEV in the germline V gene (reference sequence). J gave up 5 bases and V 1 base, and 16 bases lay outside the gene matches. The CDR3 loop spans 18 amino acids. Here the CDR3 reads CASSLFALQGANPNEQYF. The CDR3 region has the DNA TGTGCCAGCAGTTTATTTGCCCTGCAGGGGGCGAACCCTAACGAGCAGTACTTC.

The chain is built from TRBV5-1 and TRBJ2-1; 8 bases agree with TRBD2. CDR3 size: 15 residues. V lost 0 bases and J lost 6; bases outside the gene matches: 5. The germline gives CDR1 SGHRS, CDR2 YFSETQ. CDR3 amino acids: CASSLDLAGFNEQFF. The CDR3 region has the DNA TGCGCCAGCAGCTTGGATCTAGCGGGCTTCAATGAGCAGTTCTTC.

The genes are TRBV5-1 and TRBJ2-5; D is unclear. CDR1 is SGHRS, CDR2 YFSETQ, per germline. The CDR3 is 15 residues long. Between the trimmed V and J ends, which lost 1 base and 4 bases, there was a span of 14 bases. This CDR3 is CASSLPNPNSETQYF. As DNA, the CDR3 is TGCGCCAGCAGCTTGCCTAATCCCAATTCAGAGACCCAGTACTTC.

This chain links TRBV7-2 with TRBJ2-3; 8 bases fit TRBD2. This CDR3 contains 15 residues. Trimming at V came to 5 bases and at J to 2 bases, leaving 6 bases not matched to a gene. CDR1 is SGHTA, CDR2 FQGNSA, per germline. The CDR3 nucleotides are TGTGCCAGCAGCCCGGCGGGGGGAATCACAGATACGCAGTATTTT. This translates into CASSPAGGITDTQYF.

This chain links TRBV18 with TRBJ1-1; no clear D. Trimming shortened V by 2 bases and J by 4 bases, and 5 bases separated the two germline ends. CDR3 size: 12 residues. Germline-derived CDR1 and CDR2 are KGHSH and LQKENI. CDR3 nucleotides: TGTGCCAGCTCACCAATGGGCACTGAAGCTTTCTTT. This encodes CASSPMGTEAFF.

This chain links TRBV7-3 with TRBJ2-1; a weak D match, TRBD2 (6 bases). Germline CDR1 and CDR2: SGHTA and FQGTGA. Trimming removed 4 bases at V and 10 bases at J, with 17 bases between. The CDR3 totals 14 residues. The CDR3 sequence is CASSSPLDYKEQFF. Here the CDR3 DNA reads TGTGCCAGCAGCTCTCCTCTGGACTATAAGGAGCAGTTCTTC.

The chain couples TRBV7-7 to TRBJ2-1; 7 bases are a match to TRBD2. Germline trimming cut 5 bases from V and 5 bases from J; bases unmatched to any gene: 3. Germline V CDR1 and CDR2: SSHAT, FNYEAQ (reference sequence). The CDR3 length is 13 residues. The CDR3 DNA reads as TGTGCCAGCAGCCTCGGGACTAACAATGAGCAGTTCTTC. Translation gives CASSLGTNNEQFF. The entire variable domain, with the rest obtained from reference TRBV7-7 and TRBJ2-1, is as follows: GAGVSQSPRYKVTKRGQDVTLRCDPISSHATLYWYQQALGQGPEFLTYFNYEAQPDKSGLPSDRFSAERPEGSISTLTIQRTEQRDSAMYRCASSLGTNNEQFFGPGTRLTVL.

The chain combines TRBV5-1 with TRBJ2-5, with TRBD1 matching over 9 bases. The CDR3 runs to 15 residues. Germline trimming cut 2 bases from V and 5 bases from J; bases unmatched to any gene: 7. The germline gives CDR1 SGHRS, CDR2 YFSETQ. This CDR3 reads CASSLTGGVSETQYF. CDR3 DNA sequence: TGCGCCAGCAGCTTAACAGGGGGCGTTTCGGAGACCCAGTACTTC.

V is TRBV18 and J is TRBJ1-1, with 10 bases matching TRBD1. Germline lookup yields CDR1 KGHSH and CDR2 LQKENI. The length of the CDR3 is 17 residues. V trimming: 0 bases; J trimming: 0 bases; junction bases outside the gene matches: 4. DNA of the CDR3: TGTGCCAGCTCACCACCCGGGACAGGGGCGATGAACACTGAAGCTTTCTTT. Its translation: CASSPPGTGAMNTEAFF.

In DNA, the CDR3 is TGCGCCAGCACCTACGGACAGGTGCTTTTAGATACGCAGTATTTT. This translates into CASTYGQVLLDTQYF. The V and J genes are TRBV5-1 and TRBJ2-3, with 7 positions matching TRBD1. This CDR3 region has 15 residues. Germline V gives CDR1 SGHRS, CDR2 YFSETQ. V gave up 6 bases and J gave up 5 bases; unmatched junction bases: 12.

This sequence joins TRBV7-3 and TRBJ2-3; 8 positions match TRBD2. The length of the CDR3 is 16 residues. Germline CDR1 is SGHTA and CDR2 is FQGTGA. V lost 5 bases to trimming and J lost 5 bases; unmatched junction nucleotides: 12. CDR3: CASSAHQAGVLDTQYF. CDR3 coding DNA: TGTGCCAGCAGCGCCCACCAAGCGGGAGTTTTAGATACGCAGTATTTT.

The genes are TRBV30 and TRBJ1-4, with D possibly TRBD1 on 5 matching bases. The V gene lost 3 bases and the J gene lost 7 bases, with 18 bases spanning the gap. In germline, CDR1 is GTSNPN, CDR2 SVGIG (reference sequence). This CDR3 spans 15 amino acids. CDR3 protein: CAWRGPRGPGEKLFF. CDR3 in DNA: TGTGCCTGGAGGGGGCCCCGGGGCCCCGGTGAAAAACTGTTTTTT.

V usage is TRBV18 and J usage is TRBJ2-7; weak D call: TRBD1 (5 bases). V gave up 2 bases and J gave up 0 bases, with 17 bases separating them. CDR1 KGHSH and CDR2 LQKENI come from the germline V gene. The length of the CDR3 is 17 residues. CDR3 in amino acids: CASSPNPVTGLSYEQYF. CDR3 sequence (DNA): TGTGCCAGCTCACCAAATCCCGTCACAGGTCTCTCCTACGAGCAGTACTTC.

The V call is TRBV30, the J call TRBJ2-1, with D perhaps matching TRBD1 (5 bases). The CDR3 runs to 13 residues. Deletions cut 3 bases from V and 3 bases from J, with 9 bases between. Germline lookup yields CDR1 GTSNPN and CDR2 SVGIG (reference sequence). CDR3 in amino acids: CAWSFDSYNEQFF. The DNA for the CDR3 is TGTGCCTGGAGCTTCGACAGCTACAATGAGCAGTTCTTC.

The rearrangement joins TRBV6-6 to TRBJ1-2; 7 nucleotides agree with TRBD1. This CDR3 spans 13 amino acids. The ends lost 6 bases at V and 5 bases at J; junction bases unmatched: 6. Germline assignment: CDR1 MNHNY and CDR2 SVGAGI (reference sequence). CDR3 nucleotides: TGTGCCAGCAGCTCCGGACAGGAGTATGGCTACACCTTC. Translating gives CASSSGQEYGYTF.

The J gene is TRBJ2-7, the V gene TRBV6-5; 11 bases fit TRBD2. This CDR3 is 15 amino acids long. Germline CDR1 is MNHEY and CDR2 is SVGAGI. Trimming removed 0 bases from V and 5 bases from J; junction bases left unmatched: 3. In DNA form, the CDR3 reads TGTGCCAGCAGTTACTCGAAACTAGCGGGAGACGAGCAGTACTTC. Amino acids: CASSYSKLAGDEQYF.

The CDR3 bases are TGTGCCAGCAGTCTGACAGGGTTCTATGGCTACACCTTC. Protein product: CASSLTGFYGYTF. The chain recombines TRBV7-9 with TRBJ1-2, with 7 bases aligning to TRBD1. Germline CDR1 SEHNR, CDR2 FQNEAQ (reference sequence). After removal of 6 bases from V and 4 bases from J, the junction contained 5 bases not matched to a gene. CDR3 length: 13 residues.

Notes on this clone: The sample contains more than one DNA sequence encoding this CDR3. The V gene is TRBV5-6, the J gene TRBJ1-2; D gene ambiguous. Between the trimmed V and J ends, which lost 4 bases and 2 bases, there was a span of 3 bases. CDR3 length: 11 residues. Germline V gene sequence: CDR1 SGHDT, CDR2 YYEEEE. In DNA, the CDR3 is TGTGCCAGCAGCGCGAACTATGGCTACACCTTC. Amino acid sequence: CASSANYGYTF.

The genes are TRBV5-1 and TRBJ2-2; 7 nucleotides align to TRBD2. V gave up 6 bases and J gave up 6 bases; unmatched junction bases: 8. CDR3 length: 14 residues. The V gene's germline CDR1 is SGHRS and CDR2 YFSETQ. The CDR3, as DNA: TGCGCCAGCAAACTAGCGAGCGGCCCCGGGGAGCTGTTTTTT. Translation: CASKLASGPGELFF.

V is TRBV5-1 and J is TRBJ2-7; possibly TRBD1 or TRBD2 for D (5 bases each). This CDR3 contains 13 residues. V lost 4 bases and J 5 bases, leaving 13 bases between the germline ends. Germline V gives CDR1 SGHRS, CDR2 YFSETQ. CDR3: CASSHEGIHEQYF. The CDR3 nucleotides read TGCGCCAGCAGCCATGAGGGGATCCACGAGCAGTACTTC.

Here the CDR3 DNA reads TGTGCCAGCAGTTTATGGGGGCGGATCCAGGCCAATGAAAAACTGTTTTTT. Translated: CASSLWGRIQANEKLFF. The gene calls are TRBV27 and TRBJ1-4; perhaps TRBD1 as D (6 bases). This CDR3 comprises 17 residues. Trimming removed 1 base from V and 5 bases from J, with 17 bases in between. Germline V gives CDR1 MNHEY, CDR2 SMNVEV (reference sequence). Supplemented by reference TRBV27 and TRBJ1-4, the full variable domain reads EAQVTQNPRYLITVTGKKLTVTCSQNMNHEYMSWYRQDPGLGLRQIYYSMNVEVTDKGDVPEGYKVSRKEKRNFPLILESPSPNQTSLYFCASSLWGRIQANEKLFFGSGTQLSVL.

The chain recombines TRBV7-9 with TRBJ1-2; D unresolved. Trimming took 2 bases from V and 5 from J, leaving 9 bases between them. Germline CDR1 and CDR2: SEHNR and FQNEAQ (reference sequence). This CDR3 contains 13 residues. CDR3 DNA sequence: TGTGCCAGCAGCTTAATGGCGGTTTATGGCTACACCTTC. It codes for CASSLMAVYGYTF.

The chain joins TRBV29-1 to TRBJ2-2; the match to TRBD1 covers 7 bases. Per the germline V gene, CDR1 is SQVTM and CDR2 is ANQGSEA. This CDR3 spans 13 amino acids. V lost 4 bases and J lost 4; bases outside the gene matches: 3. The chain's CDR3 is CSVGQGSTGELFF. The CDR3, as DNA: TGCAGCGTTGGACAGGGAAGCACCGGGGAGCTGTTTTTT.

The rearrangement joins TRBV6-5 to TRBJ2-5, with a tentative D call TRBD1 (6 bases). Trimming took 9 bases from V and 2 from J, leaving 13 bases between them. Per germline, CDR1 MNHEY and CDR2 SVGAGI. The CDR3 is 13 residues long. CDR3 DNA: TGTGCCAGTCGCCGACAGGTGCAAGAGACCCAGTACTTC. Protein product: CASRRQVQETQYF.

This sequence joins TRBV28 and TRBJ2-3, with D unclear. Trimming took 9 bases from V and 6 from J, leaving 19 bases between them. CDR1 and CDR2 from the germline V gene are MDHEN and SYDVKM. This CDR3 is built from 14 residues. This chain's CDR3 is CASMTDLGRDTQYF. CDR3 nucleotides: TGTGCCAGTATGACCGATCTCGGGCGGGATACGCAGTATTTT.

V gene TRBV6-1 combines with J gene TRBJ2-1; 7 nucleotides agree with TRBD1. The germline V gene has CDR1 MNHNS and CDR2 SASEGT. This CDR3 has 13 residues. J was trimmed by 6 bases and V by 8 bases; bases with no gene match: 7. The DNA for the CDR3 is TGTGCCAGCGCCGGGACAGTACTCAATGAGCAGTTCTTC. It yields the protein CASAGTVLNEQFF.